The 14 T cell receptor beta chains in this list originate from one sample, sequenced in a study of T cell changes during pregnancy in multiple sclerosis (dated by TCRdb to the late 2010s). Libraries came from the immunoSEQ multiplex PCR assay. Sourced from immuneACCESS, this table was stored by TCRdb with only in-frame sequences that have V and J called. A share of the clones is absent; for the studies checked, an unresolved V gene accounts for under half, and the remainder has no known explanation. The sample table records over 85,000 clones; 85% to 95% of these occur just once. 1.5% to 2% of the sample belongs to the ten largest clones. The source material was peripheral blood, sampled in the first trimester of pregnancy. These receptors were taken from a female donor in good health, enrolled as a control in a pregnancy study.

The chain carries TRBV28 and TRBJ1-4; perhaps TRBD1 as D (5 bases). Per the germline V gene, CDR1 is MDHEN and CDR2 is SYDVKM. The CDR3 is 14 residues long. V was cut by 7 bases and J by 11 bases, with 20 bases left in between. The CDR3 nucleotides are TGTGCCAGCAACCGGGGGGGACCGATTGTGAAACTGTTTTTT. This gives the protein CASNRGGPIVKLFF.

This clone is a singleton in its sample. The chain couples TRBV6-5 to TRBJ1-1; possible D gene TRBD1, 6 bases. The V end lost 5 bases, the J end lost 3 bases, and 10 bases lay between the germline ends. Germline V gives CDR1 MNHEY, CDR2 SVGAGI. CDR3 size: 13 residues. This CDR3 reads CASSPGQYTEAFF. The CDR3 DNA reads as TGTGCCAGCAGTCCAGGACAGTACACTGAAGCTTTCTTT.

The rearrangement uses TRBV9 and TRBJ2-3, with D perhaps TRBD2 (6 bases). The CDR3 sequence is 15 residues long. V was trimmed by 0 bases and J by 0 bases, leaving 8 bases between them. Germline CDR1 SGDLS, CDR2 YYNGEE. CDR3 nucleotides: TGTGCCAGCAGCGTAGGCGGGGCGAGCACAGATACGCAGTATTTT. Its protein is CASSVGGASTDTQYF. Full variable domain (remainder filled in from reference TRBV9 and TRBJ2-3): DSGVTQTPKHLITATGQRVTLRCSPRSGDLSVYWYQQSLDQGLQFLIQYYNGEERAKGNILERFSAQQFPDLHSELNLSSLELGDSALYFCASSVGGASTDTQYFGPGTRLTVL.

This sequence joins TRBV5-6 and TRBJ1-2, with unresolved D. The germline V gene has CDR1 SGHDT and CDR2 YYEEEE. V was clipped by 4 bases and J by 4 bases, with 17 bases between them. CDR3 length: 15 amino acids. The CDR3 sequence: CASSPRGRNSYGYTF. CDR3 in DNA: TGTGCCAGCAGCCCTCGTGGCCGTAACAGCTATGGCTACACCTTC.

This sequence joins TRBV18 and TRBJ2-1; TRBD2 matches 8 bases. Germline lookup yields CDR1 KGHSH and CDR2 LQKENI. Trimming cost V 6 bases and J 13 bases; bases outside gene matches: 5. The CDR3 extends over 11 amino acids. The DNA for the CDR3 is TGTGCCAGCTCTCCGGGGGGGGCCCAGTTCTTC. Protein: CASSPGGAQFF.

The J gene is TRBJ1-4, the V gene TRBV6-6; 7 nucleotides align to TRBD1. The CDR3 covers 16 residues. V lost 6 bases, J lost 8 bases, and 15 bases stayed unmatched. From germline, CDR1 is MNHNY and CDR2 SVGAGI (reference sequence). Here the CDR3 reads CASRSDRVGLGEKLFF. The CDR3 DNA reads TGTGCCAGCAGATCCGACAGGGTGGGACTAGGGGAAAAACTGTTTTTT.

CDR3 in DNA: TGCAGCGTTTTGGCGGTCTCCTACGAGCAGTACTTC. It encodes CSVLAVSYEQYF. V is TRBV29-1 and J is TRBJ2-7; the D is unclear. The CDR3 consists of 12 residues. Germline V gene lookup returns CDR1 SQVTM and CDR2 ANQGSEA. The germline V and J ends were trimmed by 5 bases and 0 bases, with 8 bases remaining between them.

The chain carries TRBV6-9 and TRBJ2-7, with a weak D call TRBD1 (5 bases). With 8 bases removed from V and 0 bases from J, the gap between germline ends came to 14 bases. CDR1 is MNHGY and CDR2 is SVAAGI in the germline V gene. The CDR3 length is 14 residues. Here the CDR3 reads CASYRGWSSYEQYF. The CDR3 DNA is TGTGCCAGCTATAGGGGCTGGAGCTCCTACGAGCAGTACTTC.

This clone was seen once. V gene TRBV28 combines with J gene TRBJ1-5, with 8 bases lining up with TRBD1. This CDR3 is built from 13 residues. Germline loops: CDR1 MDHEN, CDR2 SYDVKM. V gave up 5 bases and J gave up 7 bases; unmatched junction bases: 4. CDR3 DNA: TGTGCCAGCAGTGGACAGGGACGGCAGCCCCAGCATTTT. Protein: CASSGQGRQPQHF.

J is TRBJ2-1 and V is TRBV6-5; D remains unclear. Germline V gene data show CDR1 as MNHEY and CDR2 as SVGAGI. Trimming took off 6 bases at V and 2 bases at J, with 11 bases between the two ends. The CDR3 is 14 amino acids. CDR3 protein: CASRRSATYNEQFF. The CDR3 nucleotides are TGTGCCAGCAGGAGGTCTGCGACCTACAATGAGCAGTTCTTC.

The chain combines TRBV5-1 with TRBJ2-7; 10 bases fit TRBD1. The V segment lost 4 bases and the J segment 0 bases; nucleotides outside the gene matches: 7. Germline V gives CDR1 SGHRS, CDR2 YFSETQ. The length of the CDR3 is 16 residues. CDR3 residues: CASSTTGTGDSYEQYF. The CDR3 nucleotides are TGCGCCAGCAGCACCACGGGGACAGGGGACTCCTACGAGCAGTACTTC.

The genes are TRBV27 and TRBJ1-5; 7 bases line up with TRBD1. CDR1 and CDR2 from the germline V gene are MNHEY and SMNVEV (reference sequence). The trim removed 2 bases at V and 4 bases at J, leaving 2 bases unmatched. The length of the CDR3 is 14 residues. The CDR3 protein is CASSLRGRNQPQHF. CDR3 DNA sequence: TGTGCCAGCAGTTTAAGGGGGCGGAATCAGCCCCAGCATTTT.

This chain uses TRBV9 with TRBJ2-5, with 12 positions matching TRBD2. The CDR3 covers 17 residues. The trim removed 0 bases at V and 0 bases at J, leaving 3 bases unmatched. From germline, CDR1 is SGDLS and CDR2 YYNGEE. CDR3 sequence reads: CASSVGGLAGHQETQYF. The CDR3 DNA is TGTGCCAGCAGCGTAGGCGGACTAGCGGGGCACCAAGAGACCCAGTACTTC.

The rearrangement joins TRBV7-2 to TRBJ2-7; 9 nucleotides line up with TRBD1. V shed 6 bases, J shed 6 bases, and the junction held 12 bases outside the gene matches. CDR3 length: 15 amino acids. From germline, CDR1 is SGHTA and CDR2 FQGNSA. CDR3 in amino acids: CASRFMTGGMGEQYF. For the CDR3, the DNA is TGTGCCAGCAGATTTATGACAGGGGGGATGGGCGAGCAGTACTTC.